These 4 T cell receptor beta chains were all obtained from the same sample, sequenced in a study of T cells in pancreatic ductal adenocarcinoma. No neoadjuvant therapy was given to the selected pancreatic ductal adenocarcinoma patients before their surgery. TCRdb's table, derived via immunoSEQ multiplex PCR, lists solely in-frame clones and lacks some. The sample carries about 2,500 clones, roughly 84% recorded once. Sequenced material: pancreatic tumor tissue. The receptor source for this set is a human donor with pancreatic ductal adenocarcinoma.

The chain joins TRBV6-6 to TRBJ1-3, with D possibly TRBD1 on 6 matching bases. Trimming pared 4 bases from V and 4 bases from J, leaving 14 bases between. Germline lookup yields CDR1 MNHNY and CDR2 SVGAGI (reference sequence). The CDR3 has 15 amino acids. This chain's CDR3 is CASSLSGVAGNTIYF. The CDR3 nucleotides read TGTGCCAGCAGTTTGTCAGGGGTCGCCGGAAACACCATATATTTT.

This clone has a handful of counts. The chain has TRBV5-1 and TRBJ2-5, with 10 bases that match TRBD2. J gave up 5 bases and V 2 bases, and 6 bases lay outside the gene matches. Germline V lookup: CDR1 SGHRS, CDR2 YFSETQ. The CDR3 runs to 15 residues. CDR3 protein: CASSFVAGGVETQYF. CDR3 sequence (DNA): TGCGCCAGCAGCTTTGTAGCGGGAGGCGTTGAGACCCAGTACTTC.

The chain couples TRBV6-1 to TRBJ2-5; 8 nucleotides agree with TRBD1. The length of the CDR3 is 16 residues. Germline-derived CDR1 and CDR2 are MNHNS and SASEGT. J was trimmed by 5 bases and V by 1 base; bases with no gene match: 9. CDR3 residues: CASSEDSWTGWETQYF. CDR3 coding DNA: TGTGCCAGCAGTGAAGACAGCTGGACAGGGTGGGAGACCCAGTACTTC.

CDR3 in DNA: TGCGCCAGCAAAGGTGAGGGCTACGAGCAGTACTTC. This gives the protein CASKGEGYEQYF. V gene TRBV10-2 combines with J gene TRBJ2-7; possibly TRBD2 for D (5 bases). The CDR3 length is 12 residues. Germline assignment: CDR1 WSHSY and CDR2 SAAADI. V was trimmed by 7 bases and J by 3 bases, leaving 10 bases between them.